This TCR beta chain originates from a study of blood T cell repertoires in COVID-19. Across the whole study: PBMCs, B-cell-depleted T cells, or T cells were the source of the cDNA or gDNA that made up the material.

This CDR3 has 14 amino acids. The V end was cut by 3 bases, the J end by 7 bases, with 18 bases between. Germline loops: CDR1 GTSNPN, CDR2 SVGIG (reference sequence). Followed longitudinally, the Seattle patients had been enrolled during active infection. Methods used by the authors: The assay estimated nucleated cells by amplifying reference gene primers. This table comes from immunoSEQ multiplex PCR, and its TCRdb copy is limited to in-frame clones, with some not included. V and J calls and clone size follow that table, whereas D and trimming were derived from the DNA. This sample yields roughly 120,000 clones, of which over 85% are seen a single time; roughly 5% belongs to the top ten.

The chain couples TRBV30 to TRBJ1-2; TRBD1 is a possible D gene (6 bases). Sequencing was carried out using peripheral blood. The receptor was derived from a man between 60 and 70 years old with COVID-19, enrolled during active disease. CDR3 sequence: CAWSPPVGGGGYTF. The CDR3 nucleotides are TGTGCCTGGAGCCCACCGGTAGGGGGGGGTGGCTACACCTTC.